The T cell receptor (beta chain) described here comes from a study of T cells after yellow fever vaccination. The V gene lost 0 bases and the J gene lost 10 bases, with 15 bases spanning the gap. Germline V gene data show CDR1 as MNHEY and CDR2 as SVGEGT. The CDR3 runs to 14 residues. This clonotype was observed a handful of times. A single record per CDR3 protein comes from TCRdb applying MiXCR to the 5' RACE reads. The table shows 100,000 to 150,000 distinct CDR3 sequences, with more than 7.5% occurring only once. The sequenced sample was CD8+ T cells sorted from PBMCs, obtained on the day of the yellow fever booster vaccination. This sequence joins TRBV6-2 or TRBV6-3 and TRBJ1-2; TRBD1 is a possible D gene (6 bases). This TCR derives from a young man who received the YFV17D yellow fever vaccine. In nucleotides, the CDR3 is TGTGCCAGCAGTTACTCGATGTCAGGGGACCCCTACACCTTC. The encoded protein is CASSYSMSGDPYTF.